Below, 9 T cell receptor beta chains from the same sample are listed, as sequenced in a study of early T cells in non-severe SARS-CoV-2 infection. A single record per CDR3 protein comes from TCRdb applying MiXCR to the 5' RACE reads. The sample carries some 30,000 distinct CDR3 sequences, more than 3.5% recorded once. Sequencing used whole blood. The source is an adult who was a healthcare worker with PCR-confirmed SARS-CoV-2 infection or an uninfected control (not recorded which).

This clonotype was counted at least ten times. This sequence joins TRBV28 and TRBJ1-1; D is ambiguous. From germline, CDR1 is MDHEN and CDR2 SYDVKM. With 5 bases removed from V and 11 bases from J, the gap between germline ends came to 15 bases. The CDR3 is 12 residues long. CDR3 sequence: CASSPLQVGAFF. The CDR3 DNA sequence: TGTGCCAGCAGTCCGTTGCAGGTCGGCGCTTTCTTT.

In this sample, this clonotype turned up a few times. One end of the junction varies from germline; a read error may be responsible. The chain uses TRBV5-8 and TRBJ2-3; no definite D call. CDR1 is SGHTS and CDR2 is YDEGEE in the germline V gene. This CDR3 comprises 11 residues. The DNA of the CDR3 is TGTGCCAGCAGCTTGCATACCGCCCCGCATTTT. As protein: CASSLHTAPHF.

This clonotype was found many times. The rearrangement uses TRBV20-1 and TRBJ2-4, with 7 nucleotides matching TRBD2. Germline-derived CDR1 and CDR2 are DFQATT and SNEGSKA (reference sequence). The CDR3 runs to 16 residues. Trimming cost V 3 bases and J 0 bases; bases outside gene matches: 8. CDR3 nucleotide sequence: TGCAGTGCTAGGGCCCTAGCGGAACCAGCCAAAAACATTCAGTACTTC. Its protein product is CSARALAEPAKNIQYF.

Sample share makes this clonotype medium-sized. The chain employs TRBV12-3 or TRBV12-4 and TRBJ1-2; perhaps TRBD1 as D (5 bases). This CDR3 region has 18 residues. V was clipped by 3 bases and J by 1 base, with 21 bases between them. CDR3 residues: CASSFLLGLRDSNYGYTF. In DNA form, the CDR3 reads TGTGCCAGCAGTTTTCTCTTGGGGCTTCGTGACAGTAACTATGGCTACACCTTC.

This clonotype was seen a few times. The chain couples TRBV20-1 to TRBJ2-2; TRBD2 is a possible D gene (5 bases). Germline-derived CDR1 and CDR2 are DFQATT and SNEGSKA (reference sequence). V was clipped by 0 bases and J by 3 bases, with 11 bases between them. The CDR3 covers 15 residues. This CDR3 reads CSARDRRGYTGELFF. Written as DNA, the CDR3 is TGCAGTGCTAGAGATCGTAGAGGGTACACCGGGGAGCTGTTTTTT.

The V gene is TRBV6-2 or TRBV6-3, the J gene TRBJ2-5; 8 nucleotides match TRBD2. Germline lookup yields CDR1 MNHEY and CDR2 SVGEGT. The V gene end was trimmed by 7 bases and the J gene end by 3 bases; junction bases not matched to a gene: 7. This CDR3 contains 14 residues. DNA of the CDR3: TGTGCCAGCACTCGGGCGGGAGGCAAAGAGACCCAGTACTTC. Translating gives CASTRAGGKETQYF.

This clonotype has a count of ten or more. CDR3 residues: CAISEPDRGDFNYEQYF. CDR3 DNA: TGTGCCATCAGTGAGCCCGACAGGGGTGACTTTAACTACGAGCAGTACTTC. The V call is TRBV10-3, the J call TRBJ2-7; 8 bases are a match to TRBD1. V shed 2 bases, J shed 3 bases, and the junction held 12 bases outside the gene matches. Germline CDR1 is ENHRY and CDR2 is SYGVKD. The CDR3 sequence is 17 residues long.

This clonotype was found a few times. The chain employs TRBV28 and TRBJ1-2; 7 bases agree with TRBD1. Germline V CDR1 and CDR2: MDHEN, SYDVKM. J lost 10 bases, V lost 6 bases, and 8 bases had no gene match. CDR3 length equals 12 residues. In DNA form, the CDR3 reads TGTGCCAGCAGGGGACAGACGAAGACCTACACCTTC. This codes for CASRGQTKTYTF.

This clonotype was counted only a few times. V is TRBV12-3 or TRBV12-4 and J is TRBJ2-3; a possible D gene is TRBD2 (6 bases). This CDR3 has 15 amino acids. V lost 2 bases and J 1 base, leaving 10 bases between the germline ends. This CDR3 is CASSLITGGTDTQYF. CDR3 DNA sequence: TGTGCCAGCAGTTTAATAACGGGGGGCACAGATACGCAGTATTTT.